This entry describes one T cell receptor beta chain. The assay was immunoSEQ multiplex PCR, and TCRdb's table has in-frame clones only and misses some. The data contain about 120,000 clones, 82% of them singletons. This record comes from a study of blood T cell repertoires in COVID-19. Study information: Acute and convalescent COVID-19 samples came from the United States, Italy and Spain.

CDR3 length: 14 residues. In germline, CDR1 is LNHDA, CDR2 SQIVND (reference sequence). Trimming left V 7 bases short and J 5 bases short, with 14 bases between. Source material: peripheral blood. This chain connects TRBV19 to TRBJ2-2, with D tentatively TRBD2 (5 bases). The source is a human donor in a cohort sampled during active COVID-19. CDR3 in amino acids: CASTTERETGELFF. In nucleotides, the CDR3 is TGTGCCAGTACTACTGAACGGGAAACCGGGGAGCTGTTTTTT. Full variable domain (rest looked up from reference TRBV19 and TRBJ2-2): DGGITQSPKYLFRKEGQNVTLSCEQNLNHDAMYWYRQDPGQGLRLIYYSQIVNDFQKGDIAEGYSVSREKKESFPLTVTSAQKNPTAFYLCASTTERETGELFFGEGSRLTVL.